The 2 T cell receptor beta chains presented below share a single source sample, sequenced in a study of T cell clonotyping in hematopoietic cell transplantation. Profiled with immunoSEQ multiplex PCR; TCRdb holds only in-frame clones, not every one. Counted here are tens of thousands of clones, approximately 89% occurring once; the ten biggest clones make up roughly 1.8%. Sequencing input: peripheral blood mononuclear cells. These receptors were taken from a woman aged 35 to 49 in good health. Some clones in this sample may be carry-over from other donors' samples.

V usage is TRBV6-5 and J usage is TRBJ2-3, with 9 bases fitting TRBD2. From germline, CDR1 is MNHEY and CDR2 SVGAGI. This CDR3 contains 15 residues. J was trimmed by 1 base and V by 6 bases; bases with no gene match: 5. CDR3 in DNA: TGTGCCAGCAGGACCCAGCGGGAGGGCACAGATACGCAGTATTTT. Its protein is CASRTQREGTDTQYF.

This rearrangement joins TRBV2 to TRBJ2-5; D may be TRBD2 (6 bases). The CDR3 spans 15 residues. The V gene lost 6 bases and the J gene lost 0 bases, with 14 bases spanning the gap. Germline V gene data show CDR1 as SNHLY and CDR2 as FYNNEI. DNA of the CDR3: TGTGCCAGCAGCGGCGGGGCTAATTACCAAGAGACCCAGTACTTC. Protein sequence: CASSGGANYQETQYF.